This TCR beta chain is drawn from a study of T cells in Graves' hyperthyroidism and ophthalmopathy. This clonotype was seen ten or more times. Over 18 months, lack of ophthalmopathy progression marked Graves' hyperthyroidism as stable. Each patient was aged 18 to 65 and had newly diagnosed hyperthyroidism of under 2 months' duration. Researchers barred patients who had uncontrolled infection, other autoimmune disease, pregnancy or lactation. Every diagnosis used clinical symptoms, serum thyroxine and TRAb, thyroid ultrasound and orbital computed tomography. RNA transcripts were the template for amplifying TCR beta CDR3 regions. Primed by the HTBI set, a first-round RT-PCR was run on the TCR CDR3. TCRdb reprocessed the multiplex PCR reads with MiXCR, giving one entry per CDR3 protein. The table shows a few hundred thousand distinct CDR3 sequences, with 11% to 15% occurring only once. Sequencing was carried out using blood. The TCR was taken from a woman aged 40 to 55 with Graves' hyperthyroidism.

CDR3 nucleotide sequence: TGTGCCAGCACCGAAGGGTTCGTTAAGCGGGACACAGATACGCAGTATTTT. It codes for CASTEGFVKRDTDTQYF. The chain uses TRBV2 and TRBJ2-3; TRBD2 agrees at 7 bases. Trimming took 7 bases from V and 2 from J; bases not matched to a gene: 15. CDR1 is SNHLY, CDR2 FYNNEI, per germline. CDR3 size: 17 residues. The full variable domain, its missing parts supplied by reference TRBV2 and TRBJ2-3, is EPEVTQTPSHQVTQMGQEVILRCVPISNHLYFYWYRQILGQKVEFLVSFYNNEISEKSEIFDDQFSVERPDGSNFTLKIRSTKLEDSAMYFCASTEGFVKRDTDTQYFGPGTRLTVL.